This entry features one T cell receptor (beta chain) sequence. Its antigen has not been determined. The sample holds no much larger clone one base away, and base qualities are not on file. This specimen belongs to a study of blood T cell repertoires in COVID-19 (dated by TCRdb to 2018 to 2020). At the level of the whole study: Samples covering the acute and convalescent phases of COVID-19 were provided by collaborators in the United States, Italy and Spain. Subjects who had been exposed to COVID-19, were actively infected with it, or had recovered from it provided the deeply sampled blood TCRbeta repertoires that made up the dataset. The samples were drawn from two sources: the first 160 participants of the ongoing ImmuneRACE study, and some 1,300 subjects contributed by 6 global collaborators. The repertoires were made available in a free public database intended to serve as a resource for research on the immune response to SARS-CoV-2. The material from the prospective study consisted of cDNA or gDNA derived from T cells, B-cell-depleted T cells, or PBMCs. Where available, HLA class I and class II types were obtained from metadata supplied by the sample provider rather than from assay-based typing. The sample metadata nearly always contained a de-identified subject ID, COVID-19 status, age in years and sex.

The CDR3, cysteine through phenylalanine, is 16 amino acids long. Only the CDR3 portion is preserved as DNA: 48 bases, with reading frame beginning at the first base. CDR1 and CDR2 were assigned from the germline V gene (reference sequence) as SEHNR and FQNEAQ. A distance of 14 bases separates the germline ends of V and J, which lose 5 bases and 0 bases respectively. Broader findings and caveats from the paper: The amount of clinical and demographic metadata varied by source and participant and was provided uncurated.

TCRbeta CDR3 regions were amplified from genomic DNA using the immunoSEQ Assay, a bias-controlled multiplex PCR. On the authors' methods: Within the assay, amplification of reference gene primers was used to estimate how many nucleated cells each sample contained. To quantify the absolute abundance of each unique TCRbeta CDR3 rearrangement, sequence reads were collapsed and filtered. Productive Simpson clonality was computed per sample as the square root of Simpson's diversity index over productive rearrangements. The source is immuneACCESS, and TCRdb retained only in-frame sequences with V and J called. Part of the clones is not carried over; for the studies checked, unresolved V genes explain less than half of this, and the remainder is unexplained. The V and J calls and clone size come from that table; D and trimming were worked out from the DNA. For this sample there are 130,000 or so clones; roughly nine tenths appear just once. The ten largest clones take up 2.5% to 3% of the sample.

One collaborating source in Seattle enrolled patients while the patients were actively infected and followed the patients over time throughout the course of disease. Each collaborating institution followed its own protocols to collect whole blood in K2EDTA tubes. Collaborator samples were shipped for TCRbeta analysis as frozen whole blood, isolated PBMCs, or DNA extracted from either sample type. The clonotype originates from a human donor with COVID-19, enrolled during active disease. The donor label of this sample is uncertain. Recombination connected TRBV7-9 to TRBJ1-3, with the identity of the D gene unclear. The sequencing input was peripheral blood. The CDR3 protein: CASSPLTRFSGNTIYF. The DNA reads as follows: TGTGCCAGCAGCCCCCTGACACGGTTCTCTGGAAACACCATATATTTT. Reference TRBV7-9 and TRBJ1-3 genes cover what lies past the CDR3, so the full variable domain is DTGVSQNPRHKITKRGQNVTFRCDPISEHNRLYWYRQTLGQGPEFLTYFQNEAQLEKSRLLSDRFSAERPKGSFSTLEIQRTEQGDSAMYLCASSPLTRFSGNTIYFGEGSWLTVV.